The clone carrying this T cell receptor (beta chain) appeared many times. Alpha- and beta-chain coverage of first-strand cDNA came from TRAV- and TRBV-specific primers. TCRs were amplified for 15 to 20 PCR cycles with a constant-region primer and V-primer adapter. Each CDR3 protein gets one entry after TCRdb re-called the reads with MiXCR. Of 85,000 to 95,000 distinct CDR3 sequences listed, 9.4% are singletons. The germline V gene encodes CDR1 LGHDT and CDR2 YNNKEL (reference sequence). The germline V and J ends were trimmed by 2 bases and 6 bases, with 11 bases remaining between them. The CDR3 is 13 amino acids. This entry comes from a study of low-dose radiotherapy and immunotherapy resistance in tumors. Indicated time point: before trial treatment.

The source was PBMCs, collected before treatment. The receptor was derived from a male donor with prostate cancer. This chain uses TRBV3-1 with TRBJ2-7; D may match TRBD1 or TRBD2 (5 bases each). The CDR3 nucleotides read TGTGCCAGCAGCCAATCGAGGGGCGGCGAGCAGTACTTC. Translating it yields CASSQSRGGEQYF.